The sequence of this T cell receptor beta chain was determined in a study of OX40 agonist ivuxolimab in advanced cancers. Method: immunoSEQ multiplex PCR; TCRdb's copy keeps in-frame clones and lacks some. This sample carries fewer than 75,000 clones, roughly 87% of them seen once, and the ten largest clones take 2.5% to 3%. The CDR3 runs 16 residues. Looked up from germline, CDR1 is MDHEN and CDR2 is SYDVKM. The ends lost 4 bases at V and 6 bases at J; junction bases unmatched: 13. This material consisted of CD4+ or CD8+ T cells sorted from blood, taken in a trial of the OX40 agonist ivuxolimab. This clonotype was sampled from an adult with an advanced solid tumor such as melanoma, head and neck, liver or kidney cancer. The chain links TRBV28 to TRBJ2-3, with 7 nucleotides matching TRBD1. The CDR3, as DNA: TGTGCCAGCAGTTCCCCCTCCTCCAGGGGGTTTGATACGCAGTATTTT. This translates into CASSSPSSRGFDTQYF.